The T cell receptor (beta chain) under discussion was sequenced for a study of early T cells in non-severe SARS-CoV-2 infection. Study-level background: Bulk RNA isolated from unsorted whole blood underwent sequencing; chains were not paired. Study results and limitations: VDJdb-based matching was biased toward anti-spike CD8 responses and missed private and CD4 specificities.

Unique molecular identifier tags were affixed to discrete cDNA molecules. TCRdb re-called the 5' RACE reads with MiXCR, one entry per CDR3 protein. Here the sample spans 60,000 or so distinct CDR3 sequences, around 13% being singletons. This clonotype was detected ten times or more. Antigen: not known. CDR1 and CDR2 (germline): SQVTM, ANQGSEA. CDR3 length equals 13 residues. V was clipped by 3 bases and J by 3 bases; unmatched bases: 4. The sequencing used whole blood, collected at baseline. This TCR came from an adult who was a healthcare worker with PCR-confirmed SARS-CoV-2 infection or an uninfected control (not recorded which). The rearrangement joins TRBV29-1 to TRBJ2-7, with 8 positions matching TRBD1. CDR3 protein: CSVEDRAHYEQYF. The DNA of the CDR3 is TGCAGCGTTGAGGACAGGGCCCACTACGAGCAGTACTTC.